A single T cell receptor (beta chain) is shown here with its context. Its antigen is currently unknown. Relative to the germline gene, one junction end is altered; a read error may explain this. The sample belongs to a study of tumor-infiltrating lymphocytes in primary liver carcinoma. On the study more broadly: The cohort consisted of patients whose primary liver carcinoma was surgically resected. General observations from the study: Pairs of tumor regions overlapped more than tumor-adjacent and tumor-blood pairs did. In the absence of sorting, bulk samples left CD4+ and CD8+ repertoires uncompared.

Unsorted whole blood yielded the blood RNA, and germline DNA was also extracted. Patients were chronically HBV-infected and treatment-naive. Looked up from germline, CDR1 is MNHEY and CDR2 is SVGEGT. The CDR3 is 16 residues long. The investigators made TCR beta cDNA from approximately 510 ng total RNA, using a constant-region primer. Generation of the TCR beta libraries relied on three nested multiplex PCR rounds using slightly modified ARM-PCR. Forward primers for TRBV1-TRBV30 and a C-beta reverse primer served the first two PCR rounds, at around 9 cycles each. TCRdb fed the multiplex PCR reads into MiXCR, producing one record per CDR3 protein. The data show 300,000 to 400,000 distinct CDR3 sequences, less than 65% seen once.

This TCR was sampled from a man aged 35-49 years with primary liver carcinoma and hepatitis B virus infection. The sample comprised peripheral blood. The rearrangement joins TRBV6-2 or TRBV6-3 to TRBJ2-6; 9 nucleotides match TRBD1. The CDR3 reads CASSSTGGTGTNVLTF. The CDR3 bases are TGTGCCAGCAGCTCCACAGGGGGCACTGGGACCAACGTCCTGACTTTC.